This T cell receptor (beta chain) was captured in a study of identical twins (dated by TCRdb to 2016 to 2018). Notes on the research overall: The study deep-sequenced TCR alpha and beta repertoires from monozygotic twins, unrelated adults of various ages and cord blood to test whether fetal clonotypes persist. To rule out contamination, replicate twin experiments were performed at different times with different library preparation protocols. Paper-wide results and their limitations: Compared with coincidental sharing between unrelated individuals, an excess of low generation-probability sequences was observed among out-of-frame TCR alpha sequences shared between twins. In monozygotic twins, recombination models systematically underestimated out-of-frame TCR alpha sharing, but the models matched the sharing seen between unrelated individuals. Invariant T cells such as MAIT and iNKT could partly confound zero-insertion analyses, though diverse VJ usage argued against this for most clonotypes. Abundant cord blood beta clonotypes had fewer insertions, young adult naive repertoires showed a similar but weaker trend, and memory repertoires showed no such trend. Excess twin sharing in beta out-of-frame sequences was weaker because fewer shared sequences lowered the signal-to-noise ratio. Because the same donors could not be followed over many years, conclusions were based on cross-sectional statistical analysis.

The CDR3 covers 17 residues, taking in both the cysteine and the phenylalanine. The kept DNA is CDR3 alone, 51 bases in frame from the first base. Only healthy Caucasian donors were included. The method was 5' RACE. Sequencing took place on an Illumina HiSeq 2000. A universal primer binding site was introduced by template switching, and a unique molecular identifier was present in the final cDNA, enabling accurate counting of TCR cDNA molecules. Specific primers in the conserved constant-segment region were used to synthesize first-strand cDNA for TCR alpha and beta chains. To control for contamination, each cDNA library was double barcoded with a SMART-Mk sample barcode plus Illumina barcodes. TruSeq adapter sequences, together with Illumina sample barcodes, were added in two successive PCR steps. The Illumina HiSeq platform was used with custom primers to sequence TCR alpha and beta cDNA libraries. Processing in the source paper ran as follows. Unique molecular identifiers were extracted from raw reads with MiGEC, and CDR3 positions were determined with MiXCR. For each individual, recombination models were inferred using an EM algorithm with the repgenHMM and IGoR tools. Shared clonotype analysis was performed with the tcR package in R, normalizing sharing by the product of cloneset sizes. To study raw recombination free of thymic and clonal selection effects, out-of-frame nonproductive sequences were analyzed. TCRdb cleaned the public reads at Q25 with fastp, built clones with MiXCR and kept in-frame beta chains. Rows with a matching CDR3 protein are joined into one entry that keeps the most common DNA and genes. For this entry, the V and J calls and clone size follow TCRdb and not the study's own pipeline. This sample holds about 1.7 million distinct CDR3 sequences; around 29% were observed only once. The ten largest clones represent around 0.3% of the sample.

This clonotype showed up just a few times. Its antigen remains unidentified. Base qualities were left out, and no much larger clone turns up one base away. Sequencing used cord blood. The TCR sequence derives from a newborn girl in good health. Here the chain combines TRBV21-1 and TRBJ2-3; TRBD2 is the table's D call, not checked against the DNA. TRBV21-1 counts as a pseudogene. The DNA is TGTGCCAGCAGCACCGGGGTAAGCGGGAGGCCCACAGATACGCAGTATTTT. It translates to CASSTGVSGRPTDTQYF.